A single sample gave rise to the 29 T cell receptor beta chains below, sequenced in a study of Ad26.COV2.S vaccination and SARS-CoV-2 variants. This sample's treatment: some 20 received Ad26.COV2.S at low or high dose, single or two shots; 5 received placebo; per-sample allocation not given. After the first vaccine or placebo injection, samples were drawn on day 63. Method: immunoSEQ multiplex PCR; TCRdb's copy keeps in-frame clones and lacks some. This sample has hundreds of thousands of clones, with 80% to 90% found just once. The sample consisted of peripheral blood, taken in a trial of Ad26.COV2.S vaccine versus placebo. All receptors derive from a person between 18 and 59 years old who received the Ad26.COV2.S COVID-19 vaccine or a placebo.

The gene calls are TRBV28 and TRBJ1-5; D is unresolved. Trimming pared 7 bases from V and 2 bases from J, leaving 15 bases between. The CDR3 loop spans 15 amino acids. Germline values: CDR1 MDHEN, CDR2 SYDVKM. The CDR3 here is CASTPGPNGNQPQHF. DNA for the CDR3: TGTGCCAGCACCCCGGGCCCGAACGGCAATCAGCCCCAGCATTTT.

The chain carries TRBV4-3 and TRBJ1-3; D remains ambiguous. Per germline, CDR1 LGHNA and CDR2 YSLEER. The CDR3 contains 17 residues. Deletions cut 0 bases from V and 0 bases from J, with 12 bases between. Here the CDR3 DNA reads TGCGCCAGCAGCCAAGATAAGACCTTCAACTCTGGAAACACCATATATTTT. It codes for CASSQDKTFNSGNTIYF.

This sequence joins TRBV7-8 and TRBJ1-5; a possible D gene is TRBD1 (6 bases). Looked up from germline, CDR1 is SGHVS and CDR2 is FQNEAQ. The CDR3 extends over 17 amino acids. V lost 5 bases, J lost 0 bases, and 17 bases lay in between. CDR3 protein: CASSEGVGLDSNQPQHF. The CDR3 DNA follows: TGTGCCAGCAGCGAGGGGGTGGGACTGGATAGCAATCAGCCCCAGCATTTT.

V and J are TRBV3-1 (or the pseudogene TRBV3-2) and TRBJ2-5, with a possible D match to TRBD1 (6 bases). This CDR3 spans 12 amino acids. Germline CDR1 reads LGHDT; CDR2 reads YNNKEL (reference sequence). V was trimmed by 6 bases and J by 3 bases, leaving 8 bases between them. The CDR3 region is CASRRQEETQYF. The CDR3 DNA reads TGTGCCAGCAGACGACAGGAAGAGACCCAGTACTTC.

The genes are TRBV6-2 or TRBV6-3 and TRBJ2-5, with D tentatively TRBD2 (5 bases). CDR1 is MNHEY and CDR2 is SVGEGT in the germline V gene. The CDR3 is made up of 16 amino acids. V was clipped by 0 bases and J by 2 bases, with 13 bases between them. The CDR3 reads CASSYSGTRLQETQYF. CDR3 DNA: TGTGCCAGCAGTTACTCAGGCACCCGACTACAAGAGACCCAGTACTTC.

V usage is TRBV5-6 and J usage is TRBJ2-3, with D perhaps assigned TRBD1 or TRBD2 (5 bases each). The CDR3 sequence is 13 residues long. V dropped 3 bases and J dropped 3 bases, with 8 bases sitting between them. Germline CDR1 and CDR2: SGHDT and YYEEEE. CDR3 coding DNA: TGTGCCAGCAGCTATTGGGGGACAGATACGCAGTATTTT. As protein: CASSYWGTDTQYF.

The chain has TRBV4-3 and TRBJ1-6; no clear D gene. CDR3 length: 16 residues. V shed 1 base and J shed 10 bases, with 17 bases lying between them. Germline V gives CDR1 LGHNA, CDR2 YSLEER. CDR3 coding DNA: TGCGCCAGCAGCCAAGTTCGCTCGGGGTTGAGGTCACCCCTCCACTTT. This codes for CASSQVRSGLRSPLHF.

The V gene is TRBV28, the J gene TRBJ2-3, with D unclear. Deletions cut 4 bases from V and 10 bases from J, with 12 bases between. Germline CDR1 is MDHEN and CDR2 is SYDVKM. The CDR3 is 12 amino acids. The DNA for the CDR3 is TGTGCCAGCAGTTCTCTCGGACGTGCGCAGTATTTT. Translation gives CASSSLGRAQYF.

This clone was picked up one time. The chain is built from TRBV18 and TRBJ1-3; D gene ambiguous. V shed 3 bases and J shed 1 base, with 10 bases lying between them. The CDR3 length is 15 residues. Looked up from germline, CDR1 is KGHSH and CDR2 is LQKENI. This CDR3 is CASSPGGRSGNTIYF. The CDR3 DNA is TGTGCCAGCTCACCCGGCGGGAGGTCTGGAAACACCATATATTTT. The full variable domain, its missing parts supplied by reference TRBV18 and TRBJ1-3, is NAGVMQNPRHLVRRRGQEARLRCSPMKGHSHVYWYRQLPEEGLKFMVYLQKENIIDESGMPKERFSAEFPKEGPSILRIQQVVRGDSAAYFCASSPGGRSGNTIYFGEGSWLTVV.

The chain is built from TRBV11-2 and TRBJ1-2; D ambiguous. This CDR3 has 13 residues. Trimming took 5 bases from V and 4 from J, leaving 11 bases between them. The germline V gene encodes CDR1 SGHAT and CDR2 FQNNGV. CDR3 sequence: CASSPTESYGYTF. The CDR3 bases are TGTGCCAGCAGCCCCACAGAGTCCTATGGCTACACCTTC.

This chain uses TRBV4-1 with TRBJ2-7; TRBD1 or TRBD2 may be the D gene (5 bases each). Trimming shortened V by 0 bases and J by 8 bases, and 20 bases separated the two germline ends. CDR1 MGHRA and CDR2 YSYEKL come from the germline V gene. The CDR3 consists of 16 residues. This CDR3 reads CASSQDYGTGSVKQYF. The CDR3 nucleotides read TGCGCCAGCAGCCAAGATTACGGGACGGGATCGGTGAAGCAGTACTTC.

This chain joins TRBV5-1 and TRBJ1-1, with D possibly matching TRBD1 (5 bases). Trimming stripped 2 bases from V and 1 base from J, with 6 bases between. Germline V CDR1 and CDR2: SGHRS, YFSETQ. This CDR3 spans 13 amino acids. CDR3 amino acids: CASSFRENTEAFF. CDR3 DNA sequence: TGCGCCAGCAGCTTCAGGGAGAACACTGAAGCTTTCTTT.

The V gene is TRBV6-5, the J gene TRBJ2-2; tentatively, D is TRBD1 (5 bases). Looked up from germline, CDR1 is MNHEY and CDR2 is SVGAGI. The germline V and J ends were trimmed by 5 bases and 0 bases, with 10 bases remaining between them. The CDR3 length is 15 residues. The CDR3 loop is CASSQQVSNTGELFF. The CDR3 nucleotides are TGTGCCAGCAGTCAACAGGTTTCGAACACCGGGGAGCTGTTTTTT.

The CDR3 here is CASSSPEATSYNEQFF. The CDR3 nucleotides are TGTGCCAGCAGCTCCCCTGAAGCGACCTCCTACAATGAGCAGTTCTTC. This chain connects TRBV11-2 to TRBJ2-1; D gene ambiguous. The V gene lost 4 bases and the J gene lost 0 bases, with 13 bases spanning the gap. Looked up from germline, CDR1 is SGHAT and CDR2 is FQNNGV. CDR3 length: 16 residues.

J is TRBJ1-5 and V is TRBV19; D may be TRBD1 (6 bases). The germline V gene has CDR1 LNHDA and CDR2 SQIVND (reference sequence). Between the trimmed V and J ends, which lost 6 bases and 0 bases, there was a span of 21 bases. The CDR3 consists of 18 residues. This CDR3 is CASRAIRTGTISNQPQHF. For the CDR3, the DNA is TGTGCCAGTAGGGCTATCCGAACAGGGACCATTAGCAATCAGCCCCAGCATTTT. The full variable domain, rest sourced from reference TRBV19 and TRBJ1-5, is DGGITQSPKYLFRKEGQNVTLSCEQNLNHDAMYWYRQDPGQGLRLIYYSQIVNDFQKGDIAEGYSVSREKKESFPLTVTSAQKNPTAFYLCASRAIRTGTISNQPQHFGDGTRLSIL.

The genes are TRBV5-4 and TRBJ1-4, with a possible D match to TRBD1 (5 bases). The V gene's germline CDR1 is SGHNT and CDR2 YYREEE (reference sequence). The CDR3 totals 16 residues. V lost 0 bases to trimming and J lost 3 bases, with 12 bases between them. CDR3 loop: CASSLEGLRANEKLFF. In nucleotides, the CDR3 is TGTGCCAGCAGCTTGGAGGGGCTCAGAGCTAATGAAAAACTGTTTTTT.

The count of this clone is one. The DNA for the CDR3 is TGCGCCAGCAGCCATAGTCCGGGAACATACGAGCAGTACTTC. It encodes CASSHSPGTYEQYF. This rearrangement joins TRBV4-1 to TRBJ2-7; tentatively, D is TRBD2 (5 bases). The V gene's germline CDR1 is MGHRA and CDR2 YSYEKL. V was shortened by 3 bases and J by 4 bases, with 13 bases between the two germline ends. CDR3 length: 14 residues.

The chain is built from TRBV2 and TRBJ1-1; TRBD1 matches 10 bases. There are 14 residues in the CDR3. In germline, CDR1 is SNHLY, CDR2 FYNNEI. V lost 5 bases, J lost 1 base, and 1 base stayed unmatched. CDR3 coding DNA: TGTGCCAGCAGTCGGGACAGGGGGAACACTGAAGCTTTCTTT. This translates into CASSRDRGNTEAFF.

This clone was observed a single time. V usage is TRBV10-3 and J usage is TRBJ2-7; D perhaps matches TRBD2 (6 bases). The V end lost 0 bases, the J end lost 2 bases, and 17 bases lay between the germline ends. This CDR3 comprises 17 residues. Germline CDR1 and CDR2: ENHRY and SYGVKD. The CDR3 here is CAISESSGTAGTYEQYF. The CDR3 coding sequence is TGTGCCATCAGTGAGTCTTCCGGGACGGCGGGGACCTACGAGCAGTACTTC.

V gene TRBV9 combines with J gene TRBJ1-6; D call uncertain. The V and J ends lost 2 bases and 7 bases respectively, with 13 bases between them. Germline V gene sequence: CDR1 SGDLS, CDR2 YYNGEE. The CDR3 covers 15 residues. Here the CDR3 DNA reads TGTGCCAGCAGCGTGTCAGTGGGCTCGAATTCACCCCTCCACTTT. It encodes CASSVSVGSNSPLHF.

J is TRBJ2-2 and V is TRBV5-1, with TRBD1 matching over 11 bases. Germline V gene data show CDR1 as SGHRS and CDR2 as YFSETQ. The CDR3 consists of 16 residues. J gave up 5 bases and V 4 bases, and 7 bases lay outside the gene matches. The CDR3 DNA sequence: TGCGCCAGCAGCCCCGGGACAGGGGGTGAAACCGGGGAGCTGTTTTTT. This gives the protein CASSPGTGGETGELFF.

The chain uses TRBV4-3 and TRBJ1-1; D perhaps matches TRBD1 (6 bases). CDR1 and CDR2 from the germline V gene are LGHNA and YSLEER. Between the trimmed V and J ends, which lost 3 bases and 1 base, there was a span of 15 bases. CDR3 size: 16 residues. CDR3 coding DNA: TGCGCCAGCAGCCAGAATCTCCGGGACAAGAACACTGAAGCTTTCTTT. Translating it yields CASSQNLRDKNTEAFF.

V and J are TRBV11-2 and TRBJ2-5; TRBD2 is a possible D gene (7 bases). The CDR3 is 14 amino acids. The germline V gene encodes CDR1 SGHAT and CDR2 FQNNGV. V dropped 5 bases and J dropped 7 bases, with 17 bases sitting between them. The CDR3 sequence is CASSLRGGKGTQYF. CDR3 DNA: TGTGCCAGCAGCCTCCGCGGGGGCAAGGGGACCCAGTACTTC.

This chain joins TRBV6-5 and TRBJ1-2; TRBD1 matches 9 bases. The germline V gene has CDR1 MNHEY and CDR2 SVGAGI. Germline trimming cut 2 bases from V and 7 bases from J; bases unmatched to any gene: 8. This CDR3 has 15 amino acids. CDR3 sequence (DNA): TGTGCCAGCAGTTACGCAGCTTCGGGACAGGGTGGCTACACCTTC. Its protein product is CASSYAASGQGGYTF.

DNA for the CDR3: TGTGCCAGCAGCCAAACCAGGGATTACTACTATGGCTACACCTTC. Translation gives CASSQTRDYYYGYTF. The chain employs TRBV14 and TRBJ1-2; D perhaps matches TRBD1 (5 bases). V lost 2 bases and J lost 3, with 13 bases in between. Germline V gives CDR1 SGHDN, CDR2 FVKESK. This CDR3 spans 15 amino acids.

The chain employs TRBV6-6 and TRBJ1-1; D is unresolved. V was pared by 4 bases and J by 5 bases, with 14 bases between. Germline V gene lookup returns CDR1 MNHNY and CDR2 SVGAGI (reference sequence). The CDR3 has 14 residues. The CDR3 bases are TGTGCCAGCAGTTTGACGGGGAGGGAGACTGAAGCTTTCTTT. Residues: CASSLTGRETEAFF.

The chain recombines TRBV2 with TRBJ1-2; 7 bases fit TRBD1. V gave up 3 bases and J gave up 6 bases; unmatched junction bases: 10. CDR3 length equals 15 residues. Per germline, CDR1 SNHLY and CDR2 FYNNEI. In nucleotides, the CDR3 is TGTGCCAGCAGTGATGGGACAGCCTTAGGTCATGGCTACACCTTC. It is translated as CASSDGTALGHGYTF.

This chain joins TRBV6-5 and TRBJ1-6; TRBD1 might be the D (5 bases). The length of the CDR3 is 15 residues. From germline, CDR1 is MNHEY and CDR2 SVGAGI. Trimming took 0 bases from V and 7 from J, leaving 10 bases between them. CDR3 region: CASSYSGGKNSPLHF. In DNA, the CDR3 is TGTGCCAGCAGTTACTCTGGGGGGAAGAATTCACCCCTCCACTTT.

The table lists this clone with a few counts. The J gene is TRBJ1-3, the V gene TRBV7-8; D uncertain. The CDR3 is 14 residues long. V was pared by 4 bases and J by 0 bases, with 7 bases between. The germline V gene has CDR1 SGHVS and CDR2 FQNEAQ. The CDR3 region has the DNA TGTGCCAGCAGCTCGCTCCGCTCTGGAAACACCATATATTTT. It encodes CASSSLRSGNTIYF. Full variable domain (rest looked up from reference TRBV7-8 and TRBJ1-3): GAGVSQSPRYKVAKRGQDVALRCDPISGHVSLFWYQQALGQGPEFLTYFQNEAQLDKSGLPSDRFFAERPEGSVSTLKIQRTQQEDSAVYLCASSSLRSGNTIYFGEGSWLTVV.